This TCR beta chain was captured by sequencing in a study of shared T cell receptors in the human thymus. The germline V gene has CDR1 SGDLS and CDR2 YYNGEE. V was cut by 2 bases and J by 7 bases, with 21 bases left in between. The CDR3 runs 17 residues. Measured with immunoSEQ multiplex PCR; TCRdb has only the in-frame clones, and not every one. The sample has some 640,000 clones, roughly 86% seen once. These data also featured in a second study, about human thymus T cells. Per that study: Donors consisted of healthy Finnish infants (having corrective surgery for congenital heart defects). Thymic samples were excised during corrective heart operations. Thymic repertoires from unrelated individuals overlapped highly, related research reported.

This TCR came from a boy younger than two with a congenital heart defect. What was sequenced was thymocytes. V is TRBV9 and J is TRBJ2-2, with D perhaps matching TRBD2 (6 bases). The CDR3, as DNA: TGTGCCAGCAGCGTCGACAAACCCGGAGGGCCGGGCGGGGAGCTGTTTTTT. Translation gives CASSVDKPGGPGGELFF.